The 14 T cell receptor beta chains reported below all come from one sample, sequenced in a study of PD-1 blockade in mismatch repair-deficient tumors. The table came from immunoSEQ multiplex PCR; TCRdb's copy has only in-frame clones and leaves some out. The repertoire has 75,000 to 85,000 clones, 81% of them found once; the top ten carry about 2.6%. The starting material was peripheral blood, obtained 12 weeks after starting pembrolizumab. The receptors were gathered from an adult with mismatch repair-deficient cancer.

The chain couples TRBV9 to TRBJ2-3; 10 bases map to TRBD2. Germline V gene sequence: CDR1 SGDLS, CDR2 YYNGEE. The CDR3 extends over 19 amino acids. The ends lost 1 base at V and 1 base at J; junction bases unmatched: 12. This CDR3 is CASSVSWLAGAGGTDTQYF. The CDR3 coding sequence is TGTGCCAGCAGCGTAAGTTGGCTAGCGGGAGCTGGAGGCACAGATACGCAGTATTTT.

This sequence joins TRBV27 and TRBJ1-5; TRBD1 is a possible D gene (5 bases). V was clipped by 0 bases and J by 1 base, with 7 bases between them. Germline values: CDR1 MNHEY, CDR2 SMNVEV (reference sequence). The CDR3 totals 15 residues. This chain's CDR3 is CASSLSGRSNQPQHF. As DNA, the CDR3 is TGTGCCAGCAGTTTATCGGGGCGCAGCAATCAGCCCCAGCATTTT.

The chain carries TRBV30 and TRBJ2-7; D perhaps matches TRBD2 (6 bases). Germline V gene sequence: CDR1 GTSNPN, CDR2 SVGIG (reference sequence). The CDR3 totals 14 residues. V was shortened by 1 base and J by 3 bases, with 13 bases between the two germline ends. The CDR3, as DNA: TGTGCCTGGAGTGGGGGCGGGACGCTCTACGAGCAGTACTTC. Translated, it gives CAWSGGGTLYEQYF. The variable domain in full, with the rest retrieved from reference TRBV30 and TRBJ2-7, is SQTIHQWPATLVQPVGSPLSLECTVEGTSNPNLYWYRQAAGRGLQLLFYSVGIGQISSEVPQNLSASRPQDRQFILSSKKLLLSDSGFYLCAWSGGGTLYEQYFGPGTRLTVT.

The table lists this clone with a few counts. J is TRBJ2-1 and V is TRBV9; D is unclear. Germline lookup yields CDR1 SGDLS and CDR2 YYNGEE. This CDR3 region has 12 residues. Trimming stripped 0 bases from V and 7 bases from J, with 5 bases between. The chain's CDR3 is CASSVGQNEQFF. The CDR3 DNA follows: TGTGCCAGCAGCGTAGGTCAGAATGAGCAGTTCTTC.

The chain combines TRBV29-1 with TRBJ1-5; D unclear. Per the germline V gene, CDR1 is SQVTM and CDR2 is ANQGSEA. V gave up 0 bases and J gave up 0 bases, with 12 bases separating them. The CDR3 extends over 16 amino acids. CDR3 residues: CSVEEFGSHSNQPQHF. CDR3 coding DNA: TGCAGCGTTGAAGAATTTGGCAGCCATAGCAATCAGCCCCAGCATTTT.

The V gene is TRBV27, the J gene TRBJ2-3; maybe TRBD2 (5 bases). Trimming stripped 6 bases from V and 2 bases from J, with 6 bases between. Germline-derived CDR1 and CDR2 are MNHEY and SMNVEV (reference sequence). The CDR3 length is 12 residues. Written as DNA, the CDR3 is TGTGCCAGCAGGACTACCACAGATACGCAGTATTTT. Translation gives CASRTTTDTQYF.

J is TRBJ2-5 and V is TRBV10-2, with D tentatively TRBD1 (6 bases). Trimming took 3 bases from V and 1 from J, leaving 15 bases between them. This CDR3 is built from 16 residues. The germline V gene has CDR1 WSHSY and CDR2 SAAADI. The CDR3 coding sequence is TGCGCCAGCAGTGATGACCCTTCAGGGGCCCAAGAGACCCAGTACTTC. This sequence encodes CASSDDPSGAQETQYF.

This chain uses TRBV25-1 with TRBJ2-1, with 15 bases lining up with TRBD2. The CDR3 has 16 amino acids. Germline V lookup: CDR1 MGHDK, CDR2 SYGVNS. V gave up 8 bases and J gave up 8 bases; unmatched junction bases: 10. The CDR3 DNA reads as TGTGCCAGCGGACTAGCGGGGGGGGTAGGGTTGGATGAGCAGTTCTTC. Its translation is CASGLAGGVGLDEQFF.

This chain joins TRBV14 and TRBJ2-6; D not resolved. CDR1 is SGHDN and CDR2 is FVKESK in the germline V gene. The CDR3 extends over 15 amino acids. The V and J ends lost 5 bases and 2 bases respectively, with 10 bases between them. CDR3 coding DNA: TGTGCCAGCAGCAGAGACCTTACTGGGGCCAACGTCCTGACTTTC. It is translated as CASSRDLTGANVLTF.

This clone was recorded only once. CDR3 loop: CASSAGNSYNEQFF. The DNA of the CDR3 is TGTGCCAGTAGTGCGGGGAACTCCTACAATGAGCAGTTCTTC. V and J are TRBV19 and TRBJ2-1; D is perhaps TRBD2 (6 bases). V lost 5 bases to trimming and J lost 0 bases, with 8 bases between them. This CDR3 is built from 14 residues. The germline V gene encodes CDR1 LNHDA and CDR2 SQIVND (reference sequence).

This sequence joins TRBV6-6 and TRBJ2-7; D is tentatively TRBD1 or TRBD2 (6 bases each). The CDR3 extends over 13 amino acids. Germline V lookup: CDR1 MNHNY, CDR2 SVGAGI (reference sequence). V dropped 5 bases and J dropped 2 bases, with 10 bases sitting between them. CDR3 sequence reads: CASSRGGPYEQYF. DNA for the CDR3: TGTGCCAGCAGTCGAGGGGGGCCCTACGAGCAGTACTTC.

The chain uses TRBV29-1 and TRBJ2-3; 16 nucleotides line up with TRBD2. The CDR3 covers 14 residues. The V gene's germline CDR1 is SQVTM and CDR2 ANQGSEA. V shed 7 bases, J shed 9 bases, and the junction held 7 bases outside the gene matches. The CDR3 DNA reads TGCAGCGGATTCGGGACTAGCGGGAGGGGAACGCAGTATTTT. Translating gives CSGFGTSGRGTQYF.

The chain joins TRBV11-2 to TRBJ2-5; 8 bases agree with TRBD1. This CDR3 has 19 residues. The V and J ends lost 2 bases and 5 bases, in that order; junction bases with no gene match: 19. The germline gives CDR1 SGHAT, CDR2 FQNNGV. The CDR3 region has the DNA TGTGCCAGCAGCTTATCTTTTTGGGAACCAGGGGGCTCAACGGAGACCCAGTACTTC. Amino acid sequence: CASSLSFWEPGGSTETQYF.

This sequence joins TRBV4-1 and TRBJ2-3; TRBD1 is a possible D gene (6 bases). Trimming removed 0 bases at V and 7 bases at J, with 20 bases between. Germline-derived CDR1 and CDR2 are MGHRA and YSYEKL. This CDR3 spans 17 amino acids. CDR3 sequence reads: CASSQEPARGSRNTQYF. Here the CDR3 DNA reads TGCGCCAGCAGCCAAGAGCCCGCCAGGGGAAGCAGGAATACGCAGTATTTT.